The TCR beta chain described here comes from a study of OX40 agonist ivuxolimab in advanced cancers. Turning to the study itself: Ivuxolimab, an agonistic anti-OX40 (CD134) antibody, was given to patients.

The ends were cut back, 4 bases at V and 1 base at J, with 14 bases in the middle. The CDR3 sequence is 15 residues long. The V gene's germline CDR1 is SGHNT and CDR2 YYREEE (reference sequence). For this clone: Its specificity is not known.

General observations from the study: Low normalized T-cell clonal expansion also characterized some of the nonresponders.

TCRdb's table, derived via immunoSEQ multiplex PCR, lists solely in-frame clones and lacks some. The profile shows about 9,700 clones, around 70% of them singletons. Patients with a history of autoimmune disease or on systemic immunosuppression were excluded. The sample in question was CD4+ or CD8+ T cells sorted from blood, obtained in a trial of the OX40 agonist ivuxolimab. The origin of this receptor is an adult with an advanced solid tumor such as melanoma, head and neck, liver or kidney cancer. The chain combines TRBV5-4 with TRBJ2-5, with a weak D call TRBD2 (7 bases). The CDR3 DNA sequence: TGTGCCAGCAGCACTTGGGGGGGCGGCCAAGAGACCCAGTACTTC. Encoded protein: CASSTWGGGQETQYF.